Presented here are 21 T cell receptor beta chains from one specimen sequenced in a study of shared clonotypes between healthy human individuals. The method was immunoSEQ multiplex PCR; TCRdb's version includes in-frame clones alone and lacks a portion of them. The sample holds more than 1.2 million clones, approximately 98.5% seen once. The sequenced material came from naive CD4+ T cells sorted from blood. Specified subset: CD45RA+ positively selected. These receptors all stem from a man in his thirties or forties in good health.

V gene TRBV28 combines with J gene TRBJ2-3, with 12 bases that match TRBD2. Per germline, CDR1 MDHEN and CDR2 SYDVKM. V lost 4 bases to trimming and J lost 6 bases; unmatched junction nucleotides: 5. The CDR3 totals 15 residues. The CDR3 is CASSWTSGIGDTQYF. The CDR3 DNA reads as TGTGCCAGCAGTTGGACTAGCGGGATCGGGGATACGCAGTATTTT.

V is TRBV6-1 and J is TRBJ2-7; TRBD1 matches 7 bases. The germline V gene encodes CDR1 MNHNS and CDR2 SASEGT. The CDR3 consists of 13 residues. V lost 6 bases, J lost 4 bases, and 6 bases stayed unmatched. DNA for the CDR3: TGTGCCAGCAGAGCGACAGGGCTTTACGAGCAGTACTTC. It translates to CASRATGLYEQYF.

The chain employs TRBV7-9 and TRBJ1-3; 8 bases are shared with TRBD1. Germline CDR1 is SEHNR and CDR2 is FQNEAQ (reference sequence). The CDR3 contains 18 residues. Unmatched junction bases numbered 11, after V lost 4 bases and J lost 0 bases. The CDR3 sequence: CASSSYRTGHISGNTIYF. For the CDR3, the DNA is TGTGCCAGCAGCTCCTACCGGACAGGGCACATCTCTGGAAACACCATATATTTT.

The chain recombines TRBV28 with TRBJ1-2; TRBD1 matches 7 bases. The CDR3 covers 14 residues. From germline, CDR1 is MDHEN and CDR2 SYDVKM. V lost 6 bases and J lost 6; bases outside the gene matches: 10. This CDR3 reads CASRETGRTNGYTF. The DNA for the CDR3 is TGTGCCAGCAGGGAGACAGGGAGGACCAATGGCTACACCTTC.

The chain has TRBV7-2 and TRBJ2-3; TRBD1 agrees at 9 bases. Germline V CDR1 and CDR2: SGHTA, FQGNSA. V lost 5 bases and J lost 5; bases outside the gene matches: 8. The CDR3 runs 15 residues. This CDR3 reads CASSPPGQGRDTQYF. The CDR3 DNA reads TGTGCCAGCAGCCCTCCGGGACAGGGACGAGATACGCAGTATTTT.

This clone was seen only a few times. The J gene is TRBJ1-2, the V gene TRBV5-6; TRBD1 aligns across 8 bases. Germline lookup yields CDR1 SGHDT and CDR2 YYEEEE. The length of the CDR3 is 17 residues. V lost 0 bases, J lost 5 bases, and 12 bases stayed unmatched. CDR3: CASSLVRQGRIEYGYTF. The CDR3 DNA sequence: TGTGCCAGCAGCTTGGTAAGACAGGGGCGGATTGAGTATGGCTACACCTTC.

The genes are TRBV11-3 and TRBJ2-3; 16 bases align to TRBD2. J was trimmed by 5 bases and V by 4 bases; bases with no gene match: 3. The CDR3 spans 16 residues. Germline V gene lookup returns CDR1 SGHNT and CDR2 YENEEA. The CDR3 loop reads CASSSGLAGGVDTQYF. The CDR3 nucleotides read TGTGCCAGCAGCTCGGGACTAGCGGGAGGGGTAGATACGCAGTATTTT. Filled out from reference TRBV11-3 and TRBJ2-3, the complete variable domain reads EAGVVQSPRYKIIEKKQPVAFWCNPISGHNTLYWYLQNLGQGPELLIRYENEEAVDDSQLPKDRFSAERLKGVDSTLKIQPAELGDSAVYLCASSSGLAGGVDTQYFGPGTRLTVL.

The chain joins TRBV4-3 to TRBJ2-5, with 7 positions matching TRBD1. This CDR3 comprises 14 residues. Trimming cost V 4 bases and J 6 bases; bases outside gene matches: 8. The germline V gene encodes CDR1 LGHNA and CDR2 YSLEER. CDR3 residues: CASSPTGLVKTQYF. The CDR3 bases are TGCGCCAGCAGCCCGACAGGGTTAGTTAAGACCCAGTACTTC.

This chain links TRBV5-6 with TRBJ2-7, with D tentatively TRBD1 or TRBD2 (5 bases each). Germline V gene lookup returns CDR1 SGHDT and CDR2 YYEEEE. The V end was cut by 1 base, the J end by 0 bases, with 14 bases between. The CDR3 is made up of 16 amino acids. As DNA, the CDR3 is TGTGCCAGCAGCTTGTTCGGTGCAGGGACCTCCTACGAGCAGTACTTC. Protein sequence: CASSLFGAGTSYEQYF.

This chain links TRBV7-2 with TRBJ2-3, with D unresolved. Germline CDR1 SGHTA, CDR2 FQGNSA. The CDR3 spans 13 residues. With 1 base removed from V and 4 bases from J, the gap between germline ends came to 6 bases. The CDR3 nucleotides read TGTGCCAGCAGCTTAGTTGGTTCAGATACGCAGTATTTT. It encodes CASSLVGSDTQYF. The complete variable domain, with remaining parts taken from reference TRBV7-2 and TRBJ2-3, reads GAGVSQSPSNKVTEKGKDVELRCDPISGHTALYWYRQSLGQGLEFLIYFQGNSAPDKSGLPSDRFSAERTGGSVSTLTIQRTQQEDSAVYLCASSLVGSDTQYFGPGTRLTVL.

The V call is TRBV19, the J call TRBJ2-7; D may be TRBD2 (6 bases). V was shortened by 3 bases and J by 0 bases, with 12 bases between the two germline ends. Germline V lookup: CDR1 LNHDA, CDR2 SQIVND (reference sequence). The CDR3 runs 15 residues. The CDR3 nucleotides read TGTGCCAGTAGTATTTTCGGGGGACTCTCCTACGAGCAGTACTTC. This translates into CASSIFGGLSYEQYF.

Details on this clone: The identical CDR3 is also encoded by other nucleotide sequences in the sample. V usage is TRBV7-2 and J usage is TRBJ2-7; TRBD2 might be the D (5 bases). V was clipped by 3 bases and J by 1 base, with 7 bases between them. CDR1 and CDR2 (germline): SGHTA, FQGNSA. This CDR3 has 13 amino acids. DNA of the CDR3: TGTGCCAGCAGCTTCGGGGTTTCCTACGAGCAGTACTTC. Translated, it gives CASSFGVSYEQYF.

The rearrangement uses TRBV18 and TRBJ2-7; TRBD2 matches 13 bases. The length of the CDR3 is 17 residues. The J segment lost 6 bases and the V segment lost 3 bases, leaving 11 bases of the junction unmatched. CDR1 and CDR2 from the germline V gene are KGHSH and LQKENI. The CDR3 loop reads CASSPQRTSGSSGEQYF. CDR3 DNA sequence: TGTGCCAGCTCACCGCAAAGGACTAGCGGGAGTTCCGGCGAGCAGTACTTC.

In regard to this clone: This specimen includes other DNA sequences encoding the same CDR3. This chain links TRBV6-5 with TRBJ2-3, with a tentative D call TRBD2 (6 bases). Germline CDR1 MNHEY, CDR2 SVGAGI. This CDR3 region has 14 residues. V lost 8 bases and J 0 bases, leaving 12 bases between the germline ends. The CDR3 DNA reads TGTGCCAGCCGGCGGGACTTCAGCACAGATACGCAGTATTTT. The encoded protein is CASRRDFSTDTQYF.

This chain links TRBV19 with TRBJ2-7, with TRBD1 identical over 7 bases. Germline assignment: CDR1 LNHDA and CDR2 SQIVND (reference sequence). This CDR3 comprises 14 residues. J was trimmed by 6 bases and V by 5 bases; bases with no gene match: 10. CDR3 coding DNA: TGTGCCAGTAGTGTCTTTACAGGGGCGGTCGAGCAGTACTTC. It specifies CASSVFTGAVEQYF.

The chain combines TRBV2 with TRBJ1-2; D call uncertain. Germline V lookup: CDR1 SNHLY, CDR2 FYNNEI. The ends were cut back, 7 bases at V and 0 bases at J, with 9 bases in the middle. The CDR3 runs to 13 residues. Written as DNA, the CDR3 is TGTGCCAGCACGAAGGGAGCTAACTATGGCTACACCTTC. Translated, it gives CASTKGANYGYTF.

CDR3 in amino acids: CASSLPLRDRGGLASPYEQYF. DNA of the CDR3: TGTGCCAGCAGTTTGCCCCTCAGAGACAGGGGTGGACTAGCGTCACCCTACGAGCAGTACTTC. The chain recombines TRBV28 with TRBJ2-7; maybe TRBD2 (9 bases). Germline values: CDR1 MDHEN, CDR2 SYDVKM. Trimming removed 3 bases at V and 2 bases at J, with 32 bases between. The CDR3 totals 21 residues.

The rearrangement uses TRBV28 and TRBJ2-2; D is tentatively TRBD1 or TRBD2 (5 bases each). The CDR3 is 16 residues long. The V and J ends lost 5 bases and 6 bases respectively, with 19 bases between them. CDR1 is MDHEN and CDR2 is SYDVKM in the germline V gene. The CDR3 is CASSRAGTALAGELFF. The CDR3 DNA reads TGTGCCAGCAGTCGAGCCGGGACCGCTTTAGCCGGGGAGCTGTTTTTT.

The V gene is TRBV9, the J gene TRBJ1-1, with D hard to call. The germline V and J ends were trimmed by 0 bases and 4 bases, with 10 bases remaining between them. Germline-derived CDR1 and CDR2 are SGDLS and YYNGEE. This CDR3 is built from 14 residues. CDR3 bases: TGTGCCAGCAGCGTAGGTCTGGGGTTCACTGAAGCTTTCTTT. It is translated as CASSVGLGFTEAFF.

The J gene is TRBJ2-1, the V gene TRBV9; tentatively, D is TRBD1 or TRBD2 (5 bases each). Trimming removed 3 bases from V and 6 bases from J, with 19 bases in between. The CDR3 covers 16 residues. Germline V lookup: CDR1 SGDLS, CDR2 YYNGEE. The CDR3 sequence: CASSARLRDGTNEQFF. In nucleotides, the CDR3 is TGTGCCAGCAGCGCCCGACTCCGGGACGGGACCAATGAGCAGTTCTTC.

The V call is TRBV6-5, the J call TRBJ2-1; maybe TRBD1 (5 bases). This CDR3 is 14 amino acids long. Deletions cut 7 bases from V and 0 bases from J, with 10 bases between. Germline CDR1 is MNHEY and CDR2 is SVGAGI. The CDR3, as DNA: TGTGCCAGCACCCCCCAGGGCTCCTACAATGAGCAGTTCTTC. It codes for CASTPQGSYNEQFF.